The source of this T cell receptor beta chain is a study of cytomegalovirus exposure and HLA in healthy donors. The CDR3 loop spans 15 amino acids. Germline trimming cut 6 bases from V and 12 bases from J; bases unmatched to any gene: 15. Germline lookup yields CDR1 SNHLY and CDR2 FYNNEI. 60 Vbeta and 13 Jbeta primers were used in PCR. Clones were sequenced by immunoSEQ multiplex PCR, and TCRdb holds only the in-frame ones, with some missing. The sample records about 160,000 clones, over 75% being singletons. V usage is TRBV2 and J usage is TRBJ2-1; TRBD1 aligns across 9 bases. Sequencing was performed on PBMCs. The sequence came from a man in his forties in good health and CMV-seronegative. CDR3 DNA: TGTGCCAGCAGCGCGGGACAGGGAAAGGTGGGTCGGCAGTTCTTC. Protein product: CASSAGQGKVGRQFF. The full variable domain, in which reference TRBV2 and TRBJ2-1 provide the parts outside the CDR3, is EPEVTQTPSHQVTQMGQEVILRCVPISNHLYFYWYRQILGQKVEFLVSFYNNEISEKSEIFDDQFSVERPDGSNFTLKIRSTKLEDSAMYFCASSAGQGKVGRQFFGPGTRLTVL.